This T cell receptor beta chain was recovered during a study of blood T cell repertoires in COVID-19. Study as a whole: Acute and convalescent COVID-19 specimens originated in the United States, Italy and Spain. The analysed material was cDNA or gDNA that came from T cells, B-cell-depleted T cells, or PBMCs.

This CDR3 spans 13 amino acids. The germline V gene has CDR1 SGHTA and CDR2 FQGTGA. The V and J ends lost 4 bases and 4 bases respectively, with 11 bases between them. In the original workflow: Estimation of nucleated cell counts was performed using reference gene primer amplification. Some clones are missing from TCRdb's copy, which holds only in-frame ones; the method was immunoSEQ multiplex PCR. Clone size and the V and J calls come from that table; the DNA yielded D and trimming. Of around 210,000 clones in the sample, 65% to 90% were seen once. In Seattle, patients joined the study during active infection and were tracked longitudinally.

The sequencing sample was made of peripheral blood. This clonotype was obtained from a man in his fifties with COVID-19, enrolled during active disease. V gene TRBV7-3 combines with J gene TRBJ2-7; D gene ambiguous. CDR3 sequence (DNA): TGTGCCAGCAGCTCTACTCCTTCTTACGAGCAGTACTTC. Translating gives CASSSTPSYEQYF.